The rows below give T cell receptor beta chains drawn from one sample of a study of glioma-infiltrating T cells. TCRdb called the multiplex PCR reads again in MiXCR, with one record for every CDR3 protein. The table lists about 130,000 distinct CDR3 sequences, about 23% of them singletons. Sequenced: glioma tissue, nonneoplastic brain tissue, or PBMCs (not recorded which). Every receptor here comes from a human donor with low-grade glioma or glioblastoma, undergoing nonglioma brain surgery, or in good health (not recorded which). Each CDR3 is given with its conserved first and last residue. Each record gives: V gene, D gene, clone size, J gene, CDR3 DNA, CDR3 protein. A D gene is named only where the DNA matches it firmly. A clone size is listed for some rows: how often the clone was seen (once, few, many), or a class if it is expanded.

TRBV27	-	many	TRBJ2-7	TGTGCCAGCAGTACGGATAGCCAGGGCTACGAGCAGTACTTC	CASSTDSQGYEQYF
TRBV24-1	TRBD1	-	TRBJ1-2	TGTGCCACCAGTGATCCTGGACAGGGAGACTATGGCCACACCTTC	CATSDPGQGDYGHTF
TRBV4-3	-	many	TRBJ1-3	TGCGCCAGCAGCCTTTCCGCCGCCACGGGCTCTGGAAACACCATATATTTT	CASSLSAATGSGNTIYF
TRBV7-2	-	many	TRBJ2-4	TGTGCCAGCAGCTTCACAGGGAACGAAAACATTCAGTACTTC	CASSFTGNENIQYF
TRBV7-2	-	few	TRBJ2-7	TGTGCCAGCAGCTTAGGGTACGGGAGCTCCTACGAGCAGTACTTC	CASSLGYGSSYEQYF
TRBV18	-	-	TRBJ2-5	TGTGCCAGCTCACCAGTATCGGGAGTACAAGAGACCCAGTACTTC	CASSPVSGVQETQYF
TRBV3-1	-	-	TRBJ2-7	TGTGCCAGCAGCCAAACAACAGCTCAAACCTACGAGCAGTACTTC	CASSQTTAQTYEQYF
TRBV12-3/TRBV12-4	-	many	TRBJ2-1	TGTGCCAGCAGTTTATATCCGGATGAGCAGTTCTTC	CASSLYPDEQFF
TRBV20-1	-	many	TRBJ1-2	TGCAGTGCCAACCTATCCCTCGACAGAAAAGATGGCTACACCTTC	CSANLSLDRKDGYTF
TRBV6-1	TRBD1	few	TRBJ1-5	TGTGCCAGCACTACAGGGGAGCAGCCCCAGCATTTT	CASTTGEQPQHF
TRBV2	TRBD1	many	TRBJ1-1	TGTGCCAGCAGGAAGTTGGGACAGGGGATGAACACTGAAGCTTTCTTT	CASRKLGQGMNTEAFF
TRBV3-1	-	few	TRBJ1-3	TGTGCCAGCAGCCAAGGGTCCGGAAACACCATATATTTT	CASSQGSGNTIYF
TRBV7-6	-	many	TRBJ2-5	TGTGCCAGCAGCTTAACCCAAGAGACCCAGTACTTC	CASSLTQETQYF
TRBV12-3/TRBV12-4	-	-	TRBJ2-7	TGTGCCAGCAGTTTTTCGGGCCACACAGGGAAGTACTTC	CASSFSGHTGKYF
TRBV2	TRBD1	many	TRBJ2-1	TGTGCCAGCAGCATAACAGGGGCAGGGGAGCAGTTCTTC	CASSITGAGEQFF
TRBV11-3	-	few	TRBJ2-1	TGTGCCAGCAGCTTATCGGGGGCCTACAATGAGCAGTTCTTC	CASSLSGAYNEQFF
TRBV6-6	-	-	TRBJ2-1	TGTGCCCGCAGTGTCCAGGTAGTCTACAATGAGCAGCTCTTC	CARSVQVVYNEQLF
TRBV6-1	-	many	TRBJ2-7	TGTGCCAGCAGGAAAGGACAGCGGTACGAGCAGTACTTC	CASRKGQRYEQYF
TRBV3-1	TRBD2	few	TRBJ2-2	TGTGCCAGCAGCCCATGGACTAGCGGGTCCGGGGAGCTGTTTTTT	CASSPWTSGSGELFF
TRBV5-1	TRBD2	-	TRBJ2-1	TGCGCCAGCCTTAGAGGGACTAGCGGGTACAATGAGCAGTTCTTC	CASLRGTSGYNEQFF
TRBV15	-	many	TRBJ1-4	TGTGCCACCAGCAGAGATGGGCAGGATAATGAAAAACTGTTTTTT	CATSRDGQDNEKLFF
TRBV3-1	-	many	TRBJ1-1	TGTGCCAGCAGCCGGAACACTGAAGCTTTCTTT	CASSRNTEAFF
TRBV4-3	-	-	TRBJ2-7	TGCGCCAGCAGCCAAGAAAAAGCATACGAGCAGTACTTC	CASSQEKAYEQYF
TRBV4-3	-	few	TRBJ2-7	TGCGCCAGCAGCCAAGAAACGAACCTCGGACTCTTCTCCTACGAGCAGTACTTC	CASSQETNLGLFSYEQYF
TRBV29-1	-	many	TRBJ2-7	TGCAGCGTTGGAGGACAGACATACGAGCAGTACTTC	CSVGGQTYEQYF
TRBV4-2	TRBD2	many	TRBJ2-1	TGTGCCAGCAGCCAAGATCTGATTCTAGCGGGGCTGTACAATGAGCAGTTCTTC	CASSQDLILAGLYNEQFF
TRBV20-1	TRBD2	many	TRBJ2-1	TGCAGTGCTAGACCCGGGACTAGCGGGAGTATTGAGCAGTTCTTC	CSARPGTSGSIEQFF
TRBV19	-	-	TRBJ1-5	TGTGCCAGTAGTAGGGGGGGCATAAACAGCAATCAGCCCCAGCATTTT	CASSRGGINSNQPQHF
TRBV4-1	TRBD2	many	TRBJ2-4	TGCGCCAGCAGCGAGGGACTAGCGGGAGGTCCCTCCAAAAACATTCAGTACTTC	CASSEGLAGGPSKNIQYF
TRBV20-1	-	many	TRBJ2-7	TGCAGTGCTAGAGATTTCGGGGCGGAGCAGTACTTC	CSARDFGAEQYF
TRBV12-3/TRBV12-4	-	few	TRBJ2-3	TGTGCCAGCAGTTTTGATTTGGCAACAGATACGCAGTATTTT	CASSFDLATDTQYF
TRBV3-1	-	few	TRBJ1-2	TGTGCCAGCAGCCAAGATAGCAGGGGCCGGGACCACACCTTC	CASSQDSRGRDHTF
TRBV4-1	-	many	TRBJ1-2	TGCGCCAGCAGTCACCAGGGGAAGTTCTATGGCTACACCTTC	CASSHQGKFYGYTF
TRBV5-8	-	-	TRBJ2-1	TGTGCCAGCAGCCTAGGCTTGGCAAATGAGCAGTTCTTC	CASSLGLANEQFF
TRBV12-5	TRBD1	few	TRBJ1-5	TGTGCTAGTGGTTCCCAAACAGGGGGCCGTCAGCCCCAGCATTTT	CASGSQTGGRQPQHF
TRBV3-1	TRBD1	-	TRBJ1-4	TGTGCCAGCAGCCATGGCTCCGGGACAGGGGAGCCTAAACTGTTTTTT	CASSHGSGTGEPKLFF
TRBV6-1	TRBD2	many	TRBJ2-1	TGTGCCAGCAACGGCGGGCTAGCGGGAGGGAAGGGGTTCTTC	CASNGGLAGGKGFF